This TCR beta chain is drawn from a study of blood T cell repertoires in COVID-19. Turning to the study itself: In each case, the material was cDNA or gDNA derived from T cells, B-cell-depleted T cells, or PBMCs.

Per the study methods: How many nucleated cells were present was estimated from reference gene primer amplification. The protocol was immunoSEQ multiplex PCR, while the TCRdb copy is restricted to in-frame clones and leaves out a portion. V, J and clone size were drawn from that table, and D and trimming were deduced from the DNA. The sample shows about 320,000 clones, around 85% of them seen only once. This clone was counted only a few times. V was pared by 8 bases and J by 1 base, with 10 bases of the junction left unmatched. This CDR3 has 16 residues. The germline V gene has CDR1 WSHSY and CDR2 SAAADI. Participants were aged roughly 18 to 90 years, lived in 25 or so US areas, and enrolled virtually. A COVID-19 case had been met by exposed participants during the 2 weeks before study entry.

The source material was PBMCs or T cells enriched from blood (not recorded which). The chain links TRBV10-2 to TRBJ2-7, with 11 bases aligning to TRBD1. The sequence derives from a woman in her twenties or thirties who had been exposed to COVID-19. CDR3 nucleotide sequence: TGCGCCAGCTCTAATCCGGGACAGGGGGGGTCCTACGAGCAGTACTTC. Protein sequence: CASSNPGQGGSYEQYF.